Presented here are 18 T cell receptor beta chains from one specimen sequenced in a study of Graves' ophthalmopathy and Graves' hyperthyroidism. TCR beta CDR3 regions were amplified from RNA transcripts. Second-round multiplex PCR followed a first-round RT-PCR using HTBI primers. TCRdb reanalysed the multiplex PCR reads using MiXCR and keeps one entry per CDR3 protein. The data contain approximately 540,000 distinct CDR3 sequences, just under 40% of them singletons. The sequenced sample was peripheral blood or thyroid tissue (not recorded which). Source of these receptors: an adult man with Graves' hyperthyroidism.

The chain is built from TRBV2 and TRBJ1-2; 11 bases fit TRBD1. With V trimmed by 6 bases and J by 6 bases, 6 bases remained unmatched. CDR1 is SNHLY and CDR2 is FYNNEI in the germline V gene. The CDR3 consists of 14 residues. The CDR3 protein is CASRPRTGGNGYTF. For the CDR3, the DNA is TGTGCCAGCAGACCGCGGACAGGGGGCAATGGCTACACCTTC.

V gene TRBV7-2 combines with J gene TRBJ2-7; 10 bases are shared with TRBD1. CDR1 is SGHTA and CDR2 is FQGNSA in the germline V gene. This CDR3 has 16 amino acids. The ends lost 1 base at V and 3 bases at J; junction bases unmatched: 6. For the CDR3, the DNA is TGTGCCAGCAGCTTAGGTCGGACAGGGGGTCACTACGAGCAGTACTTC. Its protein is CASSLGRTGGHYEQYF.

This clonotype was detected ten times or more. The chain combines TRBV6-5 with TRBJ1-1; D possibly corresponds to TRBD1 (5 bases). The CDR3 consists of 15 residues. V was trimmed by 2 bases and J by 5 bases, leaving 15 bases between them. The V gene's germline CDR1 is MNHEY and CDR2 SVGAGI. DNA for the CDR3: TGTGCCAGCAGTTACGCGGACAAGGGAAGAACTGAAGCTTTCTTT. Protein sequence: CASSYADKGRTEAFF.

On this clonotype: A clone one base away is much larger, so this may be a read error. The CDR3 DNA reads TGTGCCACCAGCAGAGGCCGCTGGTCAACTAATGAAAAACTGTTTTTT. The encoded protein is CATSRGRWSTNEKLFF. The chain employs TRBV15 and TRBJ1-4; D gene unclear. V was pared by 1 base and J by 0 bases, with 9 bases between. This CDR3 has 16 residues. Germline values: CDR1 LNHNV, CDR2 YYDKDF (reference sequence).

The count of this clonotype is one. CDR3 loop: CASSLIRFLGRHTDTQYF. The CDR3 DNA sequence: TGTGCCAGCAGCTTGATCCGGTTTTTAGGTCGTCATACAGATACGCAGTATTTT. This chain joins TRBV7-9 and TRBJ2-3; D not resolved. CDR3 length: 18 residues. Germline V gene data show CDR1 as SEHNR and CDR2 as FQNEAQ (reference sequence). Trimming pared 3 bases from V and 3 bases from J, leaving 22 bases between.

This clonotype was picked up many times. The chain has TRBV15 and TRBJ2-7; D possibly uses TRBD1 or TRBD2 (5 bases each). The V gene's germline CDR1 is LNHNV and CDR2 YYDKDF (reference sequence). The CDR3 sequence is 13 residues long. V lost 1 base and J lost 13, with 17 bases in between. CDR3 bases: TGTGCCACCAGCAGAGGTTTGGGGGACGGTAATTACTTC. Protein: CATSRGLGDGNYF.

The J gene is TRBJ2-5, the V gene TRBV2; either TRBD1 or TRBD2 may fit D (5 bases each). The germline V and J ends were trimmed by 7 bases and 2 bases, with 14 bases remaining between them. The CDR3 totals 14 residues. The germline CDR1 and CDR2 sequences are SNHLY and FYNNEI. The chain's CDR3 is CASNPGLNQETQYF. DNA for the CDR3: TGTGCCAGCAACCCGGGGCTGAATCAAGAGACCCAGTACTTC.

This chain joins TRBV29-1 and TRBJ2-3; D unclear. The V and J ends lost 7 bases and 2 bases respectively, with 7 bases between them. The CDR3 runs to 11 residues. Looked up from germline, CDR1 is SQVTM and CDR2 is ANQGSEA. CDR3 amino acids: CSGGVTDTQYF. DNA of the CDR3: TGCAGCGGAGGAGTCACAGATACGCAGTATTTT.

The chain's CDR3 is CASSFNRDPHNEQFF. CDR3 sequence (DNA): TGTGCCAGCAGCTTCAACCGGGACCCACACAATGAGCAGTTCTTC. The J gene is TRBJ2-1, the V gene TRBV7-9; D is tentatively TRBD1 or TRBD2 (5 bases each). The V end lost 3 bases, the J end lost 5 bases, and 14 bases lay between the germline ends. The germline CDR1 and CDR2 sequences are SEHNR and FQNEAQ (reference sequence). The CDR3 consists of 15 residues.

As regards this clonotype: A single base separates this from a much larger clone, so it may be a read error. As DNA, the CDR3 is TGTGCCAGCAGTGAAGGGCGGGATCCCCGAGCTTTCTTT. It codes for CASSEGRDPRAFF. The chain combines TRBV2 with TRBJ1-1; no reliable D call. Trimming left V 1 base short and J 10 bases short, with 13 bases between. CDR3 length: 13 amino acids. Germline lookup yields CDR1 SNHLY and CDR2 FYNNEI.

As for this clonotype: This may come from a read error, since a much larger clone is one base off. The chain has TRBV5-1 and TRBJ1-6; possibly TRBD1 for D (5 bases). Trimming stripped 1 base from V and 7 bases from J, with 9 bases between. Germline V gives CDR1 SGHRS, CDR2 YFSETQ. The length of the CDR3 is 14 residues. Written as DNA, the CDR3 is TGCGCCAGCAGCTTGTGGGGGGTCAATTCACCCCTCCACTTT. It translates to CASSLWGVNSPLHF.

The chain combines TRBV7-9 with TRBJ1-3; a weak D match, TRBD1 (6 bases). V was trimmed by 2 bases and J by 6 bases, leaving 11 bases between them. CDR1 and CDR2 (germline): SEHNR, FQNEAQ (reference sequence). This CDR3 has 14 residues. CDR3 sequence (DNA): TGTGCCAGCAGCTTACCTACAGGGTCAAACACCATATATTTT. This translates into CASSLPTGSNTIYF.

Many counts were recorded for this clonotype. This chain links TRBV7-9 with TRBJ1-2; 7 nucleotides agree with TRBD1. The CDR3 sequence is 14 residues long. Looked up from germline, CDR1 is SEHNR and CDR2 is FQNEAQ (reference sequence). Trimming removed 5 bases from V and 5 bases from J; junction bases left unmatched: 8. This CDR3 reads CASSRGQAEYGYTF. The CDR3 coding sequence is TGTGCCAGCAGCCGAGGACAGGCGGAATATGGCTACACCTTC.

The V gene is TRBV7-2, the J gene TRBJ2-5, with a weak D call TRBD2 (7 bases). Per the germline V gene, CDR1 is SGHTA and CDR2 is FQGNSA. The CDR3 covers 14 residues. The V gene lost 6 bases and the J gene lost 1 base, with 12 bases spanning the gap. CDR3 amino acids: CASRPGGPQETQYF. CDR3 in DNA: TGTGCCAGCAGACCGGGGGGCCCCCAAGAGACCCAGTACTTC.

This clonotype was seen only a few times. The chain has TRBV5-1 and TRBJ1-1; D gene unclear. The germline V and J ends were trimmed by 0 bases and 1 base, with 7 bases remaining between them. The CDR3 loop spans 14 amino acids. CDR1 is SGHRS and CDR2 is YFSETQ in the germline V gene. Here the CDR3 reads CASSLAQPNTEAFF. The CDR3, as DNA: TGCGCCAGCAGCTTGGCTCAGCCGAACACTGAAGCTTTCTTT.

The genes are TRBV12-3 or TRBV12-4 and TRBJ1-5; D not certain. The CDR3 contains 14 residues. V dropped 1 base and J dropped 6 bases, with 10 bases sitting between them. CDR3: CASSLEWGAQPQHF. Written as DNA, the CDR3 is TGTGCCAGCAGTTTAGAGTGGGGAGCTCAGCCCCAGCATTTT.

The rearrangement joins TRBV7-2 to TRBJ1-2, with unresolved D. V shed 11 bases and J shed 2 bases, with 21 bases lying between them. This CDR3 contains 15 residues. CDR1 and CDR2 from the germline V gene are SGHTA and FQGNSA. CDR3 amino acids: CAWSVMLGANYGYTF. The CDR3 DNA reads as TGTGCCTGGAGTGTAATGCTGGGCGCCAACTATGGCTACACCTTC.

This clonotype has ten or more counts. The rearrangement joins TRBV19 to TRBJ2-7, with a tentative D call TRBD2 (6 bases). The V gene lost 5 bases and the J gene lost 5 bases, with 19 bases spanning the gap. Germline assignment: CDR1 LNHDA and CDR2 SQIVND (reference sequence). This CDR3 contains 15 residues. For the CDR3, the DNA is TGTGCCAGTAGTGTATCCGGGACTCGGTCCCACGAGCAGTACTTC. Translating gives CASSVSGTRSHEQYF.